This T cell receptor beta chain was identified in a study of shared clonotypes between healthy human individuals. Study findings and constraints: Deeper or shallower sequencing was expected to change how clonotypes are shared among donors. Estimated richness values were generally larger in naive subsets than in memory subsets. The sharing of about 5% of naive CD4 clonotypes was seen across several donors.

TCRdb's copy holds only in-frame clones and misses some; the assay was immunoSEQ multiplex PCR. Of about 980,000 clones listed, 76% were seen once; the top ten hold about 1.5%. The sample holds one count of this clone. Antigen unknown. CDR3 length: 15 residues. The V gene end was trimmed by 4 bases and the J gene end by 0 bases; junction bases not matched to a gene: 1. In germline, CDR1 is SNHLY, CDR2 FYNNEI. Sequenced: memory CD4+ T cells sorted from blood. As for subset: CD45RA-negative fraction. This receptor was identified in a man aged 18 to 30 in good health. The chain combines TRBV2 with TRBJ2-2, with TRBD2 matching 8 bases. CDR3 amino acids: CASSGSGANTGELFF. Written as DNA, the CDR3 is TGTGCCAGCAGTGGTAGCGGGGCGAACACCGGGGAGCTGTTTTTT.